The subject of this entry is one TCR beta chain. This record comes from a study of blood T cell repertoires in COVID-19. Study details: The study drew acute and convalescent COVID-19 samples from the United States, Italy and Spain. PBMCs, B-cell-depleted T cells, or T cells were the source of the cDNA or gDNA that made up the material.

The ends lost 5 bases at V and 8 bases at J; junction bases unmatched: 5. Germline CDR1 is SNHLY and CDR2 is FYNNEI. The CDR3 totals 14 residues. In the authors' workflow: How many nucleated cells were present was estimated from reference gene primer amplification. Assay: immunoSEQ multiplex PCR; the TCRdb copy retains only in-frame clones and omits some. V, J and clone size are taken as reported in that table, and D and trimming were inferred from the DNA itself. The data contain tens of thousands of clones, about four fifths of them singletons. The sequenced sample was peripheral blood. The genes are TRBV2 and TRBJ1-4; 10 positions match TRBD1. The receptor's source is a human donor in a cohort sampled during active COVID-19. The CDR3 here is CASSLTGGREKLFF. The CDR3, as DNA: TGTGCCAGCAGTTTGACAGGGGGCAGAGAAAAACTGTTTTTT.